This T cell receptor beta chain was found in a study of OX40 agonist ivuxolimab in advanced cancers. Across the study: Ivuxolimab, an agonistic anti-OX40 (CD134) antibody, was given to patients. Each patient was given ivuxolimab into a vein every 2 weeks, at 0.01 to 10 mg/kg.

About this clone itself: Its antigen is as yet unknown.

The study, taken as a whole, reports: Dose levels from 0.1 to 3.0 mg/kg saw CD4+ and CD8+ blood T cells expand clonally by week 6. There were also nonresponders showing low normalized T-cell clonal expansion.

Assay used: immunoSEQ multiplex PCR; TCRdb lists only in-frame clones, some missing. The data hold approximately 65,000 clones, with around 86% observed a single time. Sequencing was performed on CD4+ or CD8+ T cells sorted from blood, taken in a trial of the OX40 agonist ivuxolimab. The receptor was isolated from an adult with an advanced solid tumor such as melanoma, head and neck, liver or kidney cancer.

The CDR3 nucleotides are TGTGCCAGCAGACCGGGACAGGGCCGCACGACTTTCTTT. Protein sequence: CASRPGQGRTTFF. This chain uses TRBV6-5 with TRBJ1-1; 9 bases are a match to TRBD1. The CDR3 spans 13 residues. V shed 6 bases and J 12 bases; nucleotides not matched to a gene: 11. Per the germline V gene, CDR1 is MNHEY and CDR2 is SVGAGI.